These T cell receptor beta chains were read from a single sample in a study of cytomegalovirus exposure and HLA in healthy donors. Generated by immunoSEQ multiplex PCR, the TCRdb table keeps only in-frame clones and is missing some. The profile shows about 91,000 clones, approximately 86% of them singletons. Sequences were obtained from PBMCs. These receptors originate from a man aged 25-45 years in good health and CMV-seropositive. Both conserved end residues are part of each CDR3. D genes are given only for firm matches. The size entry is marked missing in some rows and otherwise reads once, few, many or a size class.

V	D	length	J	size	DNA	CDR3
TRBV5-6	NA	14	TRBJ1-2	NA	TGTGCCAGCAGCTTGACAGGGCAGAACTATGGCTACACCTTC	CASSLTGQNYGYTF
TRBV5-6	TRBD2	14	TRBJ2-7	NA	TGTGCCAGCAGCTTGCGACTAGCGCCGTGGGAGCAGTACTTC	CASSLRLAPWEQYF
TRBV6-1	NA	11	TRBJ2-7	NA	TGTGCCAGCCCCAGCTCCTACGAGCAGTACTTC	CASPSSYEQYF
TRBV19	NA	16	TRBJ1-2	NA	TGTGCCAGCAACCTCAGGGCGGACTACGCTAACTATGGCTACACCTTC	CASNLRADYANYGYTF
TRBV7-8	TRBD1	15	TRBJ2-7	NA	TGTGCCAGCAGCACCAGGGACAGGCGTACGGACGAGCAGTACTTC	CASSTRDRRTDEQYF
TRBV28	NA	14	TRBJ2-7	NA	TGTGCCAGCAGTTCTAGGACACTCTCCTACGAGCAGTACTTC	CASSSRTLSYEQYF
TRBV19	TRBD1	17	TRBJ2-3	few	TGTGCCAGTAGTCAACTCCGGACAGGGGGCAGGACAGATACGCAGTATTTT	CASSQLRTGGRTDTQYF
TRBV4-1	NA	14	TRBJ2-7	once	TGCGCCAGCAGCCTGACAGGAGCGTCCTACGAGCAGTACTTC	CASSLTGASYEQYF
TRBV7-8	NA	14	TRBJ1-1	NA	TGTGCCAGCAGCACCGTAACAGCGGACACTGAAGCTTTCTTT	CASSTVTADTEAFF
TRBV4-2	NA	14	TRBJ1-1	NA	TGTGCCAGCAGCCAAGTAGGGGGGGGGACTGAAGCTTTCTTT	CASSQVGGGTEAFF
TRBV7-9	TRBD2	14	TRBJ2-2	NA	TGTGCCAGCAGCTTAAATCTAGCGGGCGGGGAGCTGTTTTTT	CASSLNLAGGELFF